This TCR beta chain is from a study of blood T cell repertoires in COVID-19. Profiled with immunoSEQ multiplex PCR; TCRdb holds only in-frame clones, not every one. The sample comprises about 200,000 clones, 82% of which are singletons, and roughly 12% rests with the top ten. With V trimmed by 4 bases and J by 8 bases, 7 bases remained unmatched. Germline lookup yields CDR1 KGHDR and CDR2 SFDVKD. This CDR3 is built from 14 residues. The chain has TRBV24-1 and TRBJ2-1, with 7 bases identical to TRBD1. Sequencing input: peripheral blood. The sequence was obtained from a woman between 40 and 55 years old with acute or convalescent COVID-19. This CDR3 is CATSEQGNIHEQFF. CDR3 bases: TGTGCCACCAGTGAACAGGGGAATATCCATGAGCAGTTCTTC.